This TCR beta chain was sequenced for a study of metastatic and nonmetastatic thyroid tumors. TCRdb re-called clones from the PCR reads using MiXCR. The profile shows 20,000 or so clones, approximately 24% of them singletons. Germline V lookup: CDR1 SGHRS, CDR2 YFSETQ. V lost 7 bases, J lost 4 bases, and 11 bases stayed unmatched. This CDR3 is built from 15 residues. Not a single patient had been given any form of treatment at any point before undergoing thyroid surgery. Sequences were obtained from tumor tissue. This clonotype originated in a male donor with papillary thyroid cancer or a benign thyroid nodule (not recorded which). Some clones in this sample may be carry-over from other donors' samples. The chain couples TRBV5-1 to TRBJ1-2; 9 nucleotides align to TRBD1. CDR3 bases: TGCGCCAGCCAACCCGATAGGACAGGGGCCTATGGCTACACCTTC. Translated, it gives CASQPDRTGAYGYTF.